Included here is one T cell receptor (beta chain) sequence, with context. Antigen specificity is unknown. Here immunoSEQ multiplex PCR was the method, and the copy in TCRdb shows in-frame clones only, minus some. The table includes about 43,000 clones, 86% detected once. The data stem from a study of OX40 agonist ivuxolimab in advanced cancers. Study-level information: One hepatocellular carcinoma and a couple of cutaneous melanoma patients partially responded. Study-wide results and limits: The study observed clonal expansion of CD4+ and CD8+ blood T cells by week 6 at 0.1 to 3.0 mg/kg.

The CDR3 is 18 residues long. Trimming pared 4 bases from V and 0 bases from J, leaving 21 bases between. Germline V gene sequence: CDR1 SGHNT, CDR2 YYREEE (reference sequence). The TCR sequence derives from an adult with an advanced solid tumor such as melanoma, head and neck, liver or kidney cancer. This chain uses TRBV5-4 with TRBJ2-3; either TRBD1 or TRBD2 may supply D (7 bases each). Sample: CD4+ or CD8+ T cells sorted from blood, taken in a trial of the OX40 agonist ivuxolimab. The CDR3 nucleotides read TGTGCCAGCAGCCGGAGGGGAGGGGGGGACAGTAGCACAGATACGCAGTATTTT. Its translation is CASSRRGGGDSSTDTQYF. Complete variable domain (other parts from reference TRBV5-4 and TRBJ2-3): ETGVTQSPTHLIKTRGQQVTLRCSSQSGHNTVSWYQQALGQGPQFIFQYYREEENGRGNFPPRFSGLQFPNYSSELNVNALELDDSALYLCASSRRGGGDSSTDTQYFGPGTRLTVL.